This note documents a single TCR beta chain sequence. Produced via immunoSEQ multiplex PCR; TCRdb's table is partial and in-frame only. This table holds approximately 76,000 clones, 75% to 90% found once. This record belongs to a study of OX40 agonist ivuxolimab in advanced cancers. Study-wide context: Partial responses were observed in three patients, of whom one had hepatocellular carcinoma and two had cutaneous melanoma.

V lost 2 bases to trimming and J lost 10 bases, with 12 bases between them. Germline CDR1 MNHNY, CDR2 SVGAGI (reference sequence). This CDR3 is 13 amino acids long. The TCR sequence derives from an adult with an advanced solid tumor such as melanoma, head and neck, liver or kidney cancer. V is TRBV6-6 and J is TRBJ1-5, with D uncertain. Sequences were derived from CD4+ or CD8+ T cells sorted from blood, sampled in a trial of the OX40 agonist ivuxolimab. CDR3 bases: TGTGCCAGCAGTTACAACATGTTCGATCCCCAGCATTTT. This codes for CASSYNMFDPQHF.